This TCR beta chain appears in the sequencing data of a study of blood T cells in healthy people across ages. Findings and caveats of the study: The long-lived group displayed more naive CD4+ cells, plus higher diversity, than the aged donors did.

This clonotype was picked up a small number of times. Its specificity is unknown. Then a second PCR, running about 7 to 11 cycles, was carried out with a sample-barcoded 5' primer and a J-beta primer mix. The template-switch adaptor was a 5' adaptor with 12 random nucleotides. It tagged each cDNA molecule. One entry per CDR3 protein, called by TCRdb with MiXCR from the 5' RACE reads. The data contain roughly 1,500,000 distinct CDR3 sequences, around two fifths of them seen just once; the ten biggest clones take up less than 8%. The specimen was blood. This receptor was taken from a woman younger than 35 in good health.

CDR3 sequence (DNA): TGCGCCAGCAGTAGAGACTACTCATCCTACGAGCAGTACTTC. Protein product: CASSRDYSSYEQYF. The V and J genes are TRBV4-1 and TRBJ2-7, with a possible D match to TRBD2 (5 bases). The CDR3 has 14 residues. Per germline, CDR1 MGHRA and CDR2 YSYEKL. V shed 6 bases and J shed 1 base, with 13 bases lying between them.